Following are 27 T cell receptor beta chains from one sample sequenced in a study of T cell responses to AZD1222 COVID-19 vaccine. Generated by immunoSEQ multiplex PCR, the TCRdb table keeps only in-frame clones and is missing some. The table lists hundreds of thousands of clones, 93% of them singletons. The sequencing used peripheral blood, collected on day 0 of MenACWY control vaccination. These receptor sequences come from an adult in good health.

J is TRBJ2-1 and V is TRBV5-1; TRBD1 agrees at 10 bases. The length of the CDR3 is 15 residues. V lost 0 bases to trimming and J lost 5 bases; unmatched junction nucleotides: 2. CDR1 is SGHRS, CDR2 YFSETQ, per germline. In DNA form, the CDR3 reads TGCGCCAGCAGCTTGGGGGACAGGGGTGACAATGAGCAGTTCTTC. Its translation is CASSLGDRGDNEQFF.

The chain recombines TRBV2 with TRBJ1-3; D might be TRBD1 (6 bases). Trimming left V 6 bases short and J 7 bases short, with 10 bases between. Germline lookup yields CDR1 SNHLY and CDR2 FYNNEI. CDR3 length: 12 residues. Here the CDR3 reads CASSRTGNTIYF. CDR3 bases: TGTGCCAGCAGCCGCACAGGGAACACCATATATTTT.

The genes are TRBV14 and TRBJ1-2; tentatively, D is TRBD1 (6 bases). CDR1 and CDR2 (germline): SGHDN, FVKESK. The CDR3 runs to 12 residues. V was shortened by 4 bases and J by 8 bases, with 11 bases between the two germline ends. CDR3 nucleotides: TGTGCCAGCAGCCCGGGGGCGGACGGCTACACCTTC. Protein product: CASSPGADGYTF.

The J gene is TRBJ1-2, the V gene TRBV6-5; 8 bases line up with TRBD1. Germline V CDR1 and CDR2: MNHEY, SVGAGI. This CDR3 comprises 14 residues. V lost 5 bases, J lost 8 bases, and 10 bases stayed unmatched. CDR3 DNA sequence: TGTGCCAGCAGTCCCCCAGGGGGCGCGAGCGGCTACACCTTC. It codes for CASSPPGGASGYTF.

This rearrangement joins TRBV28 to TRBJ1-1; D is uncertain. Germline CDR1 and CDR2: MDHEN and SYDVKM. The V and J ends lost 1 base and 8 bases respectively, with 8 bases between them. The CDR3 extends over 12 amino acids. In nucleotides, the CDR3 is TGTGCCAGCAGTTTATCAATTCGGGAAGCTTTCTTT. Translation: CASSLSIREAFF.

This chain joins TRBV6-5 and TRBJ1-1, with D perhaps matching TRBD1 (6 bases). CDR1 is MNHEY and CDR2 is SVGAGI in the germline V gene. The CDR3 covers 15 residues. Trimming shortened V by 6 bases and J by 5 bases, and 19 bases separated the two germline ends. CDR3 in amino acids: CASRWTADGRTEAFF. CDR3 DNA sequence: TGTGCCAGCAGGTGGACAGCGGATGGGAGGACTGAAGCTTTCTTT.

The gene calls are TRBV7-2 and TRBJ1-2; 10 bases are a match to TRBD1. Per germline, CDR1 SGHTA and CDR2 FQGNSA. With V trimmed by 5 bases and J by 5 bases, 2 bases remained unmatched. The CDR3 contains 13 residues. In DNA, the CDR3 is TGTGCCAGCAGCCGGGGACAGGGGTATGGCTACACCTTC. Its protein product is CASSRGQGYGYTF.

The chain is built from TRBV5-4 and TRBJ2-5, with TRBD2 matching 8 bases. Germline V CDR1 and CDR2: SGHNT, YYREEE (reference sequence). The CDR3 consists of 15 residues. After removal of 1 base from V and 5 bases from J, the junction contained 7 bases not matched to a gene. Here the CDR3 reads CASSLRGLAMETQYF. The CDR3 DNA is TGTGCCAGCAGCTTGCGAGGACTAGCCATGGAGACCCAGTACTTC.

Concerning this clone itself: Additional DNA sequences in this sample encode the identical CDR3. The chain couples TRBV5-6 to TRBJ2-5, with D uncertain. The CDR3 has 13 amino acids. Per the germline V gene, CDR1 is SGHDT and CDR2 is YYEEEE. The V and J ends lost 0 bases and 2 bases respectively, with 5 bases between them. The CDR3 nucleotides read TGTGCCAGCAGCTTGGGCAGACAAGAGACCCAGTACTTC. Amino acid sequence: CASSLGRQETQYF.

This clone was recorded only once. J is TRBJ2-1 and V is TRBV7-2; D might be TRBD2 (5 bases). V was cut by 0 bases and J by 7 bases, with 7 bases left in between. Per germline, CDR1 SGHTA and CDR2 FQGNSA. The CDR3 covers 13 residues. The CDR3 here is CASSLARANEQFF. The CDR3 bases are TGTGCCAGCAGCTTAGCGAGGGCTAATGAGCAGTTCTTC.

The CDR3 reads CASSLEGDSYEQYF. The CDR3 DNA follows: TGTGCCAGCAGTTTAGAGGGGGACTCCTACGAGCAGTACTTC. V and J are TRBV28 and TRBJ2-7, with a weak D call TRBD1 (6 bases). Germline assignment: CDR1 MDHEN and CDR2 SYDVKM. V dropped 2 bases and J dropped 0 bases, with 8 bases sitting between them. The CDR3 runs to 14 residues.

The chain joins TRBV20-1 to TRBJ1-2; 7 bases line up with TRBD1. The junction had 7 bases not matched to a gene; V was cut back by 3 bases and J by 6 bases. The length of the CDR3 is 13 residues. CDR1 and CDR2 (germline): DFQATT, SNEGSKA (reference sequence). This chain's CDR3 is CSASRDSADGYTF. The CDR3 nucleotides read TGCAGTGCTAGTAGGGACAGCGCAGATGGCTACACCTTC.

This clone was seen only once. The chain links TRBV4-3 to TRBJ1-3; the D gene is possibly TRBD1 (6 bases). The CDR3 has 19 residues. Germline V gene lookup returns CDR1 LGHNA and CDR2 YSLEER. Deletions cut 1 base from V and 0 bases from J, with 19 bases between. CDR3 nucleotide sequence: TGCGCCAGCAGCCAAGTCCGGGACACTCTTACCTCCTCTGGAAACACCATATATTTT. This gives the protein CASSQVRDTLTSSGNTIYF.

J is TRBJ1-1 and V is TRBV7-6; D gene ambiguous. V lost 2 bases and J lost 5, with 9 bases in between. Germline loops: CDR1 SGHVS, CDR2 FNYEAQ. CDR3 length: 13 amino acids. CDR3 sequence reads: CASSLLGGTEAFF. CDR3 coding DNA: TGTGCCAGCAGCTTACTGGGTGGGACTGAAGCTTTCTTT.

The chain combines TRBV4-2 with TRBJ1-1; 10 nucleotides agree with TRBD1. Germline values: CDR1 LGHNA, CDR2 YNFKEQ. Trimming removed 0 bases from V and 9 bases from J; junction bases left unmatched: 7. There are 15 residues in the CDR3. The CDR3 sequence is CASSQDLTGGWKAFF. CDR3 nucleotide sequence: TGTGCCAGCAGCCAAGATTTGACAGGGGGCTGGAAAGCTTTCTTT.

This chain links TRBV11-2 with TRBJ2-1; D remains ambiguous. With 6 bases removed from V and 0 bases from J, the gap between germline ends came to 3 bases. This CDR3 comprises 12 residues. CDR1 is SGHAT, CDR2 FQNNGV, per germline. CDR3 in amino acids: CASRPSYNEQFF. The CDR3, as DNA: TGTGCCAGCAGACCCTCCTACAATGAGCAGTTCTTC.

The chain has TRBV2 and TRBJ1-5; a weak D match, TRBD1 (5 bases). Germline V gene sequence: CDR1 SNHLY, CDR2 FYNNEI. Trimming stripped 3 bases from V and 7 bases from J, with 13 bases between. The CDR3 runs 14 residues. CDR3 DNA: TGTGCCAGCAGTGATAGGCAGGGTGGACAGCCCCAGCATTTT. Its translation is CASSDRQGGQPQHF.

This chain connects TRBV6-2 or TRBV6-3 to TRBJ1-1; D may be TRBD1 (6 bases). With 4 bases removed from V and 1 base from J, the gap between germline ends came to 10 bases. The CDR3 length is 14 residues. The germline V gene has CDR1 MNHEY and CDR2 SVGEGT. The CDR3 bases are TGTGCCAGCAGTTCCGCAGGGGCGAACACTGAAGCTTTCTTT. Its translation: CASSSAGANTEAFF.

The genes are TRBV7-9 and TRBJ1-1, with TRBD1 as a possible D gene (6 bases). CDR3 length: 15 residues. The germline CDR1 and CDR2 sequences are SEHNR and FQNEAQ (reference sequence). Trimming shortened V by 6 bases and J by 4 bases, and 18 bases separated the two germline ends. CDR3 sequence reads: CASRRQSGVGTEAFF. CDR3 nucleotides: TGTGCCAGCAGACGCCAATCAGGGGTTGGCACTGAAGCTTTCTTT.

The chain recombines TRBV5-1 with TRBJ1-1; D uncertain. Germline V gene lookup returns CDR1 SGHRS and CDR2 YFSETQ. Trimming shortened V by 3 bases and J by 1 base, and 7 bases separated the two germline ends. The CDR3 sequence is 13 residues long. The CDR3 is CASSSSENTEAFF. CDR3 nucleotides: TGCGCCAGCAGCTCTTCCGAGAACACTGAAGCTTTCTTT.

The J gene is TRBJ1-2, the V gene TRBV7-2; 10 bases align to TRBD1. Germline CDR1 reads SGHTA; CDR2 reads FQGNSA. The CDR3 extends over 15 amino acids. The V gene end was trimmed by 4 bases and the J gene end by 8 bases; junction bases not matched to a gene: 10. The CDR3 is CASSSTGTGVRGYTF. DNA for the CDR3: TGTGCCAGCAGCTCCACCGGGACAGGGGTACGAGGCTACACCTTC.

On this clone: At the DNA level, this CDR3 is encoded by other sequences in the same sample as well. The CDR3 sequence: CASSEGVSGNTIYF. In DNA, the CDR3 is TGTGCCAGCAGTGAAGGGGTCTCTGGAAACACCATATATTTT. The chain recombines TRBV2 with TRBJ1-3, with no clear D. Trimming stripped 1 base from V and 0 bases from J, with 4 bases between. The CDR3 spans 14 residues. CDR1 is SNHLY, CDR2 FYNNEI, per germline.

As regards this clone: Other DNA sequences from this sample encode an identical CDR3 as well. CDR3 nucleotide sequence: TGTGCCAGCAGTCTAGTATTCAATCAGCCCCAGCATTTT. Encoded protein: CASSLVFNQPQHF. The rearrangement joins TRBV12-3 or TRBV12-4 to TRBJ1-5; the D is unclear. V dropped 5 bases and J dropped 3 bases, with 8 bases sitting between them. This CDR3 spans 13 amino acids.

This CDR3 is CASLKMGQGNSPLHF. The DNA of the CDR3 is TGTGCCAGCCTCAAAATGGGACAGGGGAATTCACCCCTCCACTTT. The chain combines TRBV4-2 with TRBJ1-6; 10 positions match TRBD1. CDR3 length equals 15 residues. V dropped 8 bases and J dropped 7; count of bases not matched to a gene: 8. The germline V gene has CDR1 LGHNA and CDR2 YNFKEQ.

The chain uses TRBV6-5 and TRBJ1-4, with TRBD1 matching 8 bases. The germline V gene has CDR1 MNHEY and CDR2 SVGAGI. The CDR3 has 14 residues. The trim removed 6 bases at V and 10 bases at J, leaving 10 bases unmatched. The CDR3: CASRRDRGERKLFF. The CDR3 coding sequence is TGTGCCAGCAGACGAGACAGGGGTGAGAGAAAACTGTTTTTT.

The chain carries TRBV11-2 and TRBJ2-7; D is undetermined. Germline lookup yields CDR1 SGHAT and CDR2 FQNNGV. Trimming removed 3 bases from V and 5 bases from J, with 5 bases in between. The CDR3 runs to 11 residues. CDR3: CASSLGHEQYF. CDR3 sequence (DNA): TGTGCCAGCAGCTTGGGCCACGAGCAGTACTTC.

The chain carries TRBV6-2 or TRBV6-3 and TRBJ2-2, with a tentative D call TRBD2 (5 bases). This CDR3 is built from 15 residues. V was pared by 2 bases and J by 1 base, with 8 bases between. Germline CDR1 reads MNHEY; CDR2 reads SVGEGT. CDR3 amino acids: CASSYLRGNTGELFF. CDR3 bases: TGTGCCAGCAGTTACCTTCGGGGGAACACCGGGGAGCTGTTTTTT.